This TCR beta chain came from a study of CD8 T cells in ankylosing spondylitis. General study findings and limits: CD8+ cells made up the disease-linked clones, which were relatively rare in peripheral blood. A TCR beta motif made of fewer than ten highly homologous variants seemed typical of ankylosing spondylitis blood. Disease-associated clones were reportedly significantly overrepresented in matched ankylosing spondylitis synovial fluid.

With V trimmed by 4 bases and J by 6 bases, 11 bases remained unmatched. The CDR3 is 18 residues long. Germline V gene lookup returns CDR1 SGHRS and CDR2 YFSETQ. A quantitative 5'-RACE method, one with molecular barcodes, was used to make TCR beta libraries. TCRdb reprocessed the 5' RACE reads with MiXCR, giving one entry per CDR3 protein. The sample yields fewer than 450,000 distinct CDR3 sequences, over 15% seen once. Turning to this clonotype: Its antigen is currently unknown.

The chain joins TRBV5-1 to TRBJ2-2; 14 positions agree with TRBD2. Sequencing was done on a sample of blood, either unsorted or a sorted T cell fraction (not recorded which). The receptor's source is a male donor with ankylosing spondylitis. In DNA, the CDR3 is TGCGCCAGCAGCCAGACTAGCGGGAGGGGGTCTCGGTCCGGGGAGCTGTTTTTT. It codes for CASSQTSGRGSRSGELFF. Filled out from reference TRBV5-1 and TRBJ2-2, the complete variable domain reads KAGVTQTPRYLIKTRGQQVTLSCSPISGHRSVSWYQQTPGQGLQFLFEYFSETQRNKGNFPGRFSGRQFSNSRSEMNVSTLELGDSALYLCASSQTSGRGSRSGELFFGEGSRLTVL.